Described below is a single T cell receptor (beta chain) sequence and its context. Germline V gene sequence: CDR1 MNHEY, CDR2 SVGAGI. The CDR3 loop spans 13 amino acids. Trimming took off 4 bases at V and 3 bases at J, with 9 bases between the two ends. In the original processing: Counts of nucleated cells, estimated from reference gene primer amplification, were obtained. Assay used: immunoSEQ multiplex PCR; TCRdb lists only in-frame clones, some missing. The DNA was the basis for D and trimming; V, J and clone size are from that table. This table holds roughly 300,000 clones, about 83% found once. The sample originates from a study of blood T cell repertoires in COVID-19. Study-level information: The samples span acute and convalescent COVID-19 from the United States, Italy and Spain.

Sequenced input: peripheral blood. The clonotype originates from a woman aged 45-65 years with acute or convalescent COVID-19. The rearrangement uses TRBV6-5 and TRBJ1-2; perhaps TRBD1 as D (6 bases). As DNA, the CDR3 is TGTGCCAGCAGTTCCGCAGGGGACTATGGCTACACCTTC. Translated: CASSSAGDYGYTF.